Presented here are 26 T cell receptor beta chains from one specimen sequenced in a study of human T cells and chemical hapten exposure. TCRdb re-derived calls from the RACE reads in MiXCR, one entry per CDR3 protein. The sample has about 69,000 distinct CDR3 sequences, around a tenth seen once; the top ten hold 6.5% to 8.5%. The time point: patch test 2, 6 weeks after DPC sensitization. Sample treatment: therapeutic diphenylcyclopropenone sensitization with weekly scalp DPC. The material sequenced was whole blood, taken in connection with sensitization to the hapten diphenylcyclopropenone (DPC). These receptors originate from a woman aged 50 to 65 with alopecia areata. Some clones in this sample may be carry-over from other donors' samples.

Many counts were recorded for this clonotype. CDR3: CASSLDQGYGYTF. In DNA, the CDR3 is TGCGCCAGCAGCTTGGACCAGGGCTATGGCTACACCTTC. This chain connects TRBV5-1 to TRBJ1-2, with D possibly TRBD1 on 5 matching bases. The V gene lost 0 bases and the J gene lost 4 bases, with 7 bases spanning the gap. CDR1 SGHRS and CDR2 YFSETQ come from the germline V gene. The CDR3 covers 13 residues.

This clonotype showed up many times. The chain uses TRBV11-3 and TRBJ2-1; 7 nucleotides line up with TRBD2. CDR1 and CDR2 from the germline V gene are SGHNT and YENEEA. There are 13 residues in the CDR3. V lost 3 bases to trimming and J lost 12 bases; unmatched junction nucleotides: 8. CDR3 region: CASSFASGSVQFF. The CDR3 DNA is TGTGCCAGCAGCTTCGCTAGCGGCTCTGTGCAGTTCTTC.

This clonotype appeared many times. One junction end disagrees with the germline gene, perhaps due to a read error. The V gene is TRBV7-7, the J gene TRBJ2-5, with TRBD2 matching over 13 bases. The germline CDR1 and CDR2 sequences are SSHAT and FNYEAQ (reference sequence). The CDR3 totals 17 residues. CDR3 sequence (DNA): TGTGCTAGCAGCCCGGGACTAGCGGGATGGCAGGTGGAGACCCAGTACTTC. This encodes CASSPGLAGWQVETQYF.

The chain has TRBV12-2 and TRBJ2-3. TRBV12-2 is a pseudogene locus. The CDR3 has 14 amino acids. CDR3 DNA: TGTGCAAGTCGCTTAGTCTCAAGGATGTATACGCAGTATTTT. Protein sequence: CASRLVSRMYTQYF.

This clonotype has at least ten counts. The rearrangement uses TRBV2 and TRBJ1-1; perhaps TRBD1 as D (5 bases). The germline V gene encodes CDR1 SNHLY and CDR2 FYNNEI. The CDR3 is 15 amino acids. V lost 7 bases to trimming and J lost 8 bases, with 23 bases between them. The CDR3 DNA is TGTGCCAGCATTGAGGTGTCCAGGGTCACTGACGAAGCTTTCTTT. Protein sequence: CASIEVSRVTDEAFF.

At least ten counts were recorded for this clonotype. The V gene is TRBV27, the J gene TRBJ2-5; D is perhaps TRBD1 (6 bases). CDR1 and CDR2 from the germline V gene are MNHEY and SMNVEV (reference sequence). CDR3 length: 14 amino acids. Trimming pared 7 bases from V and 0 bases from J, leaving 12 bases between. The CDR3 region is CASKSRGYQETQYF. CDR3 DNA: TGTGCCAGCAAATCGAGGGGGTACCAAGAGACCCAGTACTTC.

This chain links TRBV29-1 with TRBJ1-1; maybe TRBD1 (5 bases). Germline V CDR1 and CDR2: SQVTM, ANQGSEA. The CDR3 sequence is 15 residues long. Trimming cost V 8 bases and J 4 bases, with 23 bases left between them. As DNA, the CDR3 is TGCAGCATTGCCACGATAAAGGGGCCAGGCACTGAAGCTTTCTTT. It specifies CSIATIKGPGTEAFF.

The chain employs TRBV20-1 and TRBJ2-7; the match to TRBD2 covers 13 bases. CDR1 is DFQATT, CDR2 SNEGSKA, per germline (reference sequence). The CDR3 has 15 residues. The V and J ends lost 5 bases and 4 bases, in that order; junction bases with no gene match: 8. CDR3 amino acids: CSALDRTSGSYEQYF. The CDR3 nucleotides are TGCAGTGCTCTTGATAGGACTAGCGGGAGTTACGAGCAGTACTTC.

This chain uses TRBV19 with TRBJ1-1; no clear D gene. The V and J ends lost 5 bases and 2 bases respectively, with 12 bases between them. Germline CDR1 is LNHDA and CDR2 is SQIVND (reference sequence). This CDR3 region has 14 residues. This chain's CDR3 is CASSLTSLNTEAFF. In nucleotides, the CDR3 is TGTGCCAGTAGTCTAACAAGTTTAAACACTGAAGCTTTCTTT.

This clonotype was seen at least ten times. The genes are TRBV29-1 and TRBJ2-2; D gene unclear. This CDR3 has 14 residues. Germline CDR1 is SQVTM and CDR2 is ANQGSEA. Trimming removed 6 bases at V and 2 bases at J, with 13 bases between. The DNA of the CDR3 is TGCAGCGTCCTGCCCGGTGGTAACACCGGGGAGCTGTTTTTT. Translating it yields CSVLPGGNTGELFF.

This clonotype was seen more than once but under ten times. CDR3 amino acids: CAWMSGSYNSPLHF. In nucleotides, the CDR3 is TGTGCCTGGATGTCAGGTTCCTATAATTCACCCCTCCACTTT. This sequence joins TRBV30 and TRBJ1-6; D is ambiguous. CDR1 and CDR2 (germline): GTSNPN, SVGIG (reference sequence). The CDR3 loop spans 14 amino acids. The V gene lost 4 bases and the J gene lost 1 base, with 8 bases spanning the gap. Full variable domain (outside the CDR3, taken from reference TRBV30 and TRBJ1-6): SQTIHQWPATLVQPVGSPLSLECTVEGTSNPNLYWYRQAAGRGLQLLFYSVGIGQISSEVPQNLSASRPQDRQFILSSKKLLLSDSGFYLCAWMSGSYNSPLHFGNGTRLTVT.

This clonotype was counted between two and nine times. The gene calls are TRBV20-1 and TRBJ2-1; unclear D gene. The CDR3 has 15 amino acids. Germline values: CDR1 DFQATT, CDR2 SNEGSKA (reference sequence). Between the trimmed V and J ends, which lost 3 bases and 3 bases, there was a span of 15 bases. Here the CDR3 reads CSASQVATNYNEQFF. The CDR3 DNA follows: TGCAGTGCTAGCCAGGTGGCTACAAACTACAATGAGCAGTTCTTC.

This clonotype came up many times. The chain uses TRBV20-1 and TRBJ2-5; 8 nucleotides match TRBD2. From germline, CDR1 is DFQATT and CDR2 SNEGSKA (reference sequence). CDR3 length: 12 residues. V shed 2 bases and J 6 bases; nucleotides not matched to a gene: 2. The CDR3 region has the DNA TGCAGTGCTAGAAGCGGGAGTAAGACCCAGTACTTC. This encodes CSARSGSKTQYF.

This clonotype was seen many times. The chain uses TRBV6-6 and TRBJ2-3, with TRBD2 identical over 9 bases. Germline V gene data show CDR1 as MNHNY and CDR2 as SVGAGI (reference sequence). This CDR3 has 15 amino acids. With V trimmed by 7 bases and J by 3 bases, 8 bases remained unmatched. The CDR3 bases are TGTGCCAGCACCTCCGCGGGAGGGCCTACAGATACGCAGTATTTT. This translates into CASTSAGGPTDTQYF.

In its sample, this clonotype was seen many times. This chain links TRBV12-3 or TRBV12-4 with TRBJ1-1; 7 bases are shared with TRBD1. The CDR3 spans 13 residues. V shed 3 bases, J shed 5 bases, and the junction held 3 bases outside the gene matches. The CDR3: CASSFHRGTEAFF. CDR3 DNA: TGTGCCAGCAGTTTCCACAGGGGAACTGAAGCTTTCTTT.

The J gene is TRBJ2-3, the V gene TRBV12-3 or TRBV12-4; the D is unclear. The V gene lost 3 bases and the J gene lost 4 bases, with 5 bases spanning the gap. The CDR3 has 12 amino acids. DNA for the CDR3: TGTGCCAGCAGTTTGTGGGCAGATACGCAGTATTTT. Amino acid sequence: CASSLWADTQYF.

This clonotype was seen many times. The V call is TRBV19, the J call TRBJ1-2; 10 bases match TRBD1. With V trimmed by 5 bases and J by 5 bases, 5 bases remained unmatched. The CDR3 length is 14 residues. The germline CDR1 and CDR2 sequences are LNHDA and SQIVND (reference sequence). In DNA form, the CDR3 reads TGTGCCAGTAGTCCGCGGACAGGGGGTTATGGCTACACCTTC. This encodes CASSPRTGGYGYTF.

There are a few counts of this clonotype. The CDR3 loop reads CASRDNTYTEAFF. CDR3 nucleotide sequence: TGCGCCAGCAGGGACAACACTTACACTGAAGCTTTCTTT. V usage is TRBV5-1 and J usage is TRBJ1-1, with D perhaps TRBD1 (5 bases). The V gene lost 5 bases and the J gene lost 3 bases, with 11 bases spanning the gap. The germline V gene has CDR1 SGHRS and CDR2 YFSETQ. The CDR3 consists of 13 residues.

At least ten counts were recorded for this clonotype. The DNA of the CDR3 is TGTGCCAGCAGAGCCGGGACCGCCCAAGGGGCCCAGTACTTC. Protein sequence: CASRAGTAQGAQYF. The chain combines TRBV2 with TRBJ2-5; D may match TRBD1 or TRBD2 (5 bases each). The germline gives CDR1 SNHLY, CDR2 FYNNEI. The CDR3 has 14 residues. Trimming stripped 6 bases from V and 9 bases from J, with 20 bases between. The full variable domain, rest sourced from reference TRBV2 and TRBJ2-5, is EPEVTQTPSHQVTQMGQEVILRCVPISNHLYFYWYRQILGQKVEFLVSFYNNEISEKSEIFDDQFSVERPDGSNFTLKIRSTKLEDSAMYFCASRAGTAQGAQYFGPGTRLLVL.

CDR3 coding DNA: TGCAGTGCTTTAGGACCACCGGTCACCTTC. Amino acid sequence: CSALGPPVTF. The chain is built from TRBV20-1 and TRBJ1-2; the D is unclear. Germline assignment: CDR1 DFQATT and CDR2 SNEGSKA (reference sequence). CDR3 length: 10 residues. Trimming cost V 5 bases and J 13 bases, with 14 bases left between them.

The sample holds a few counts of this clonotype. V gene TRBV29-1 combines with J gene TRBJ2-5; D not certain. The CDR3 consists of 12 residues. Trimming took 3 bases from V and 5 from J, leaving 10 bases between them. Germline V gene sequence: CDR1 SQVTM, CDR2 ANQGSEA. The CDR3 DNA is TGCAGCGTTGATAAGGGTTACGAGACCCAGTACTTC. Translating gives CSVDKGYETQYF.

This clonotype has ten or more counts. CDR3 in DNA: TGCAGCGTTGATGTGGCAGGTGGTGGCTACACCTTC. Translating gives CSVDVAGGGYTF. V gene TRBV29-1 combines with J gene TRBJ1-2; the D is unclear. The CDR3 contains 12 residues. V lost 3 bases and J 7 bases, leaving 12 bases between the germline ends. CDR1 and CDR2 from the germline V gene are SQVTM and ANQGSEA.

This clonotype has only a few counts. The chain has TRBV6-1 and TRBJ2-7, with D uncertain. The CDR3 is 12 amino acids. Germline loops: CDR1 MNHNS, CDR2 SASEGT. The germline V and J ends were trimmed by 8 bases and 0 bases, with 8 bases remaining between them. The CDR3 coding sequence is TGTGCCAGCCCCAGGAGCTCCTACGAGCAGTACTTC. Amino acid sequence: CASPRSSYEQYF.

This clonotype has only a few counts. V usage is TRBV20-1 and J usage is TRBJ1-2; D unclear. The V end was cut by 2 bases, the J end by 7 bases, with 8 bases between. From germline, CDR1 is DFQATT and CDR2 SNEGSKA (reference sequence). This CDR3 is 11 amino acids long. The chain's CDR3 is CSARFPSGYTF. CDR3 nucleotide sequence: TGCAGTGCTAGATTCCCAAGTGGCTACACCTTC.

The sample holds many counts of this clonotype. The chain employs TRBV20-1 and TRBJ1-1; the D gene is possibly TRBD1 (6 bases). The ends were cut back, 3 bases at V and 5 bases at J, with 13 bases in the middle. From germline, CDR1 is DFQATT and CDR2 SNEGSKA (reference sequence). The CDR3 loop spans 13 amino acids. CDR3 sequence: CSASPGDRTEAFF. CDR3 DNA sequence: TGCAGTGCTAGCCCAGGGGATAGGACTGAAGCTTTCTTT.

J is TRBJ2-5 and V is TRBV20-1; weak D call: TRBD2 (6 bases). The V and J ends lost 4 bases and 2 bases respectively, with 14 bases between them. The CDR3 contains 14 residues. The germline V gene encodes CDR1 DFQATT and CDR2 SNEGSKA (reference sequence). DNA of the CDR3: TGCAGTGCTACCCGGAGGGCGGGACAAGAGACCCAGTACTTC. Encoded protein: CSATRRAGQETQYF.